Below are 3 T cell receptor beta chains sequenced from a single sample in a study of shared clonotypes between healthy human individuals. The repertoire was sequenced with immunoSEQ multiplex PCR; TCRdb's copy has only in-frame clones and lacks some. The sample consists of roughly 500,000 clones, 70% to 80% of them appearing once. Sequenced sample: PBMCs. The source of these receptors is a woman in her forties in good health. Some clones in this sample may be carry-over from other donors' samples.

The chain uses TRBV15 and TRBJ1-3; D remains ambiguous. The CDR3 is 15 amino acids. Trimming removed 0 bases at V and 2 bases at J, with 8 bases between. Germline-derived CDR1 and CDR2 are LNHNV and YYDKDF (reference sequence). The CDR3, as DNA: TGTGCCACCAGCAGAGAGAGGGTGCCTGGAAACACCATATATTTT. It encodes CATSRERVPGNTIYF.

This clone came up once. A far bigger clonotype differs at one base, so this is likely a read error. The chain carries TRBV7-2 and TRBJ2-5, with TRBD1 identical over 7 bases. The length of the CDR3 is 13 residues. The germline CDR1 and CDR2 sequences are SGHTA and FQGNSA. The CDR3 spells CASSLDRSETRYF. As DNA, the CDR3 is TGTGCCAGCAGCTTGGACAGGTCAGAGACCCGGTACTTC.

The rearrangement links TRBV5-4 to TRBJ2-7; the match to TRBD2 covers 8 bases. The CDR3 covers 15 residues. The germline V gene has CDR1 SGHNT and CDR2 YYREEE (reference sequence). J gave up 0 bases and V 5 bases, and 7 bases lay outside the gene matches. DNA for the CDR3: TGTGCCAGCAGTTCCAAGACTAGCGCCTCCTACGAGCAGTACTTC. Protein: CASSSKTSASYEQYF.